These T cell receptor beta chains were read from a single sample in a study of post-analysis software for immune sequencing data. TCRdb reprocessed the PCR reads via MiXCR and lists one record per CDR3 protein. Of 700,000 to 800,000 distinct CDR3 sequences in the sample, just under 30% are singletons; the top ten hold roughly 0.57%. The sample was blood. All receptors derive from a girl under 18 with multiple sclerosis. Each CDR3 is given with its conserved first and last residue. Each record gives: clone size, D gene, J gene, V gene, CDR3 protein, CDR3 DNA. The D gene is left open where the match is weak. Expanded clones are given a class, and other clones once, few, many or no size at all.

few,-,TRBJ1-2,TRBV10-3,CAISESSPNYGYTF,TGTGCCATCAGTGAGTCTTCCCCGAACTATGGCTACACCTTC
-,TRBD2,TRBJ2-1,TRBV11-2,CASSLDGLAGYNEQFF,TGTGCCAGCAGCTTAGATGGTCTAGCGGGATACAATGAGCAGTTCTTC
few,-,TRBJ2-1,TRBV10-3,CAIRKTAGSGNEQFF,TGTGCCATCAGAAAAACGGCGGGATCGGGCAATGAGCAGTTCTTC
-,TRBD1,TRBJ2-6,TRBV29-1,CSAGDRGGANVLTF,TGCAGCGCTGGAGACAGGGGTGGGGCCAACGTCCTGACTTTC
-,-,TRBJ2-3,TRBV14,CASSRPGADTQYF,TGTGCCAGCAGCCGGCCGGGCGCAGATACGCAGTATTTT
few,TRBD2,TRBJ2-5,TRBV10-3,CAISEEDRGDQYF,TGTGCCATCAGTGAGGAAGACCGGGGGGACCAGTACTTC
-,-,TRBJ1-5,TRBV28,CASSLSAPYSNQPQHF,TGTGCCAGCAGTTTATCGGCCCCTTATAGCAATCAGCCCCAGCATTTT
-,-,TRBJ1-2,TRBV12-3/TRBV12-4,CASRPGQRLYGYTF,TGTGCCAGCAGACCTGGCCAGCGCCTCTATGGCTACACCTTC
-,TRBD2,TRBJ2-1,TRBV7-2,CASSRRGGSSYNEQFF,TGTGCCAGCAGCCGACGGGGGGGGAGCTCCTACAATGAGCAGTTCTTC
few,TRBD1,TRBJ2-3,TRBV27,CASSVGQGLIDTQYF,TGTGCCAGCAGCGTCGGACAGGGTTTGATAGATACGCAGTATTTT
few,-,TRBJ2-5,TRBV27,CASSLYSSPMKETQYF,TGTGCCAGCAGTTTATACTCTAGTCCTATGAAAGAGACCCAGTACTTC
few,TRBD2,TRBJ2-1,TRBV20-1,CSARVLAGVPAYSEQFF,TGCAGTGCTAGAGTTCTAGCGGGAGTTCCCGCCTACAGTGAGCAGTTCTTC
many,-,TRBJ2-7,TRBV12-3/TRBV12-4,CASSFELAYEQYF,TGTGCCAGCAGTTTCGAACTAGCCTACGAGCAGTACTTC
few,TRBD1,TRBJ1-2,TRBV27,CASSFGQAGDYGYTF,TGTGCCAGCAGTTTCGGACAGGCCGGGGACTATGGCTACACCTTC
few,TRBD1,TRBJ1-2,TRBV28,CASSLDRVVLGYTF,TGTGCCAGCAGCCTCGACAGGGTTGTGCTTGGCTACACCTTC
-,-,TRBJ2-1,TRBV6-1,CASRYWGAMPQETQFF,TGTGCCAGCAGGTATTGGGGGGCCATGCCCCAAGAGACCCAGTTCTTC
few,-,TRBJ2-7,TRBV15,CATSKEPRGISAGSYEQYF,TGTGCCACCAGCAAAGAACCCCGTGGAATATCGGCGGGCTCCTACGAGCAGTACTTC
few,TRBD1,TRBJ1-5,TRBV5-6,CASSSWGTGAHQPQHF,TGTGCCAGCAGCTCATGGGGGACAGGGGCGCATCAGCCCCAGCATTTT
-,-,TRBJ2-3,TRBV20-1,CSARELGLSWVQYF,TGCAGTGCTAGGGAACTGGGACTCAGTTGGGTGCAGTATTTT
-,-,TRBJ2-7,TRBV25-1,CASRGGRLFDEQYF,TGTGCCAGCAGGGGGGGACGCTTATTCGACGAGCAGTACTTC
-,TRBD2,TRBJ2-3,TRBV2,CASSDGTSGSRDTQYF,TGTGCCAGCAGTGACGGTACTAGCGGGTCGAGAGATACGCAGTATTTT
few,-,TRBJ2-5,TRBV6-6,CASSERVIPQYF,TGTGCCAGCAGCGAACGGGTTATTCCCCAGTACTTC
many,TRBD1,TRBJ2-1,TRBV29-1,CSVGNRGLRNEQFF,TGCAGCGTTGGTAACAGGGGGCTTAGGAATGAGCAGTTCTTC
-,TRBD1,TRBJ1-2,TRBV27,CASSKNYRGNYGYTF,TGTGCCAGCAGCAAGAACTACAGGGGGAACTATGGCTACACCTTC
few,-,TRBJ2-7,TRBV7-2,CASSLAGGGAYEQYF,TGTGCCAGCAGCTTAGCGGGCGGCGGTGCCTACGAGCAGTACTTC
-,-,TRBJ2-5,TRBV20-1,CGASLGETQYF,TGCGGTGCTAGTCTCGGGGAGACCCAGTACTTC
few,TRBD2,TRBJ2-5,TRBV27,CASILAGGQETQYF,TGTGCCAGCATTCTAGCGGGGGGGCAAGAGACCCAGTACTTC
-,-,TRBJ2-7,TRBV3-1,CTSNQDFGAEQYF,TGTACCAGCAACCAAGATTTCGGGGCCGAGCAGTACTTC
-,TRBD2,TRBJ2-5,TRBV7-2,CASSLAAGASQETQYF,TGTGCCAGCAGCTTAGCAGCGGGGGCCTCCCAAGAGACCCAGTACTTC
-,TRBD2,TRBJ2-3,TRBV7-8,CASSLLSKKHGRYTDTQYF,TGTGCCAGCAGCTTATTGTCAAAAAAGCACGGGAGGTACACAGATACGCAGTATTTT
-,-,TRBJ2-7,TRBV2,CASKYRNYEQYF,TGTGCCAGCAAATATAGGAACTACGAGCAGTACTTC
-,-,TRBJ2-7,TRBV7-9,CASSPDTGSSYEQYF,TGTGCCAGCAGCCCCGATACGGGAAGCTCCTACGAGCAGTACTTC
-,TRBD1,TRBJ1-1,TRBV28,CASSQNRGWAEAFF,TGTGCCAGCAGTCAAAACAGGGGGTGGGCTGAAGCTTTCTTT
-,TRBD2,TRBJ2-2,TRBV6-1,CASSDRAGLAYVTGELFF,TGTGCCAGCAGCGACAGAGCCGGACTAGCTTACGTCACCGGGGAGCTGTTTTTT
few,-,TRBJ1-3,TRBV29-1,CSVGEARGNTIYF,TGCAGCGTGGGGGAGGCCAGGGGAAACACCATATATTTT
-,-,TRBJ2-7,TRBV5-8,CASSVTYEQYF,TGTGCCAGCAGCGTAACCTACGAGCAGTACTTC
-,TRBD1,TRBJ2-5,TRBV7-8,CASSRGLPGQLYQETQYF,TGTGCCAGCAGCCGCGGACTTCCGGGACAGCTTTACCAAGAGACCCAGTACTTC
-,-,TRBJ2-1,TRBV28,CASSPPPGQFF,TGTGCCAGCAGCCCGCCTCCAGGGCAGTTCTTC
few,TRBD1,TRBJ1-4,TRBV5-6,CASSRWRDSHNEKLFF,TGTGCCAGCAGCCGGTGGCGGGACAGCCATAATGAAAAACTGTTTTTT
-,-,TRBJ2-7,TRBV5-6,CASSLVSSSLEQYF,TGTGCCAGCAGCTTGGTTAGTAGCTCCCTCGAGCAGTACTTC
-,TRBD2,TRBJ2-5,TRBV28,CASSSSGRGEQYF,TGTGCCAGCAGTTCTAGCGGGAGGGGGGAGCAGTACTTC
many,TRBD2,TRBJ2-1,TRBV29-1,CSVEGASGGSYNEQFF,TGCAGCGTTGAAGGGGCTAGCGGGGGGTCCTACAATGAGCAGTTCTTC
few,-,TRBJ2-5,TRBV20-1,CSARDLGTNWETQYF,TGCAGTGCTAGAGATTTAGGGACGAACTGGGAGACCCAGTACTTC
once,-,TRBJ1-3,TRBV7-6,CASSLFRVGSHSGNTIYF,TGTGCCAGCAGCTTATTTAGGGTTGGGTCGCACTCTGGAAACACCATATATTTT
few,-,TRBJ2-3,TRBV6-2/TRBV6-3,CASSTGSLTDTQYF,TGTGCCAGCAGTACGGGCTCCCTCACAGATACGCAGTATTTT
few,-,TRBJ1-4,TRBV12-3/TRBV12-4,CASSLARAGRDNEKLFF,TGTGCCAGCAGTTTAGCCCGGGCGGGCCGCGATAATGAAAAACTGTTTTTT
few,-,TRBJ1-1,TRBV20-1,CSAGGKAGTEAFF,TGCAGTGCCGGGGGCAAGGCGGGCACTGAAGCTTTCTTT
few,-,TRBJ2-7,TRBV9,CASSAAWGYGEQYF,TGTGCCAGCAGCGCCGCTTGGGGGTACGGCGAGCAGTACTTC
-,-,TRBJ2-3,TRBV12-3/TRBV12-4,CASSFEGGRGDTQYF,TGTGCCAGCAGTTTTGAGGGGGGCCGAGGTGATACGCAGTATTTT
-,-,TRBJ2-2,TRBV6-4,CASRALGTGELFF,TGTGCCAGCAGAGCCCTGGGCACCGGGGAGCTGTTTTTT
-,TRBD1,TRBJ2-1,TRBV2,CASSEGGQGENEQFF,TGTGCCAGCAGTGAAGGCGGACAGGGGGAGAATGAGCAGTTCTTC
few,-,TRBJ1-6,TRBV4-1,CASSEQQGDALHF,TGCGCCAGCAGCGAACAACAGGGTGACGCCCTCCACTTT
-,-,TRBJ2-1,TRBV25-1,CASSGIGGGVDNEQFF,TGTGCCAGCAGTGGGATAGGGGGCGGGGTTGACAATGAGCAGTTCTTC
-,TRBD1,TRBJ1-1,TRBV11-2,CASSNQGAGYTEAFF,TGTGCCAGCAGCAATCAGGGGGCTGGGTACACTGAAGCTTTCTTT
-,TRBD1,TRBJ2-5,TRBV10-3,CAISGKQGRETQYF,TGTGCCATCAGTGGTAAACAGGGGCGGGAGACCCAGTACTTC
-,-,TRBJ1-2,TRBV5-1,CASSFSRSANYGYTF,TGCGCCAGCAGCTTTAGTAGGAGCGCTAACTATGGCTACACCTTC
few,-,TRBJ2-7,TRBV20-1,CSARDDRGRTYEQYF,TGCAGTGCTAGAGATGACCGGGGGCGGACCTACGAGCAGTACTTC
few,TRBD2,TRBJ2-3,TRBV7-2,CASLPPFRTSADTQYF,TGTGCCAGCCTCCCCCCTTTTAGGACTAGCGCGGATACGCAGTATTTT